This T cell receptor beta chain was retrieved from a study of T cell repertoires in cytomegalovirus infection. TCRdb reprocessed the reads via MiXCR and lists one record per CDR3 protein. The repertoire includes about 400,000 distinct CDR3 sequences, less than 20% of them detected once, and around 9.3% sits in the top ten. With 2 bases removed from V and 4 bases from J, the gap between germline ends came to 11 bases. Germline V gene sequence: CDR1 SGHNT, CDR2 YENEEA. The CDR3 sequence is 14 residues long. The sample was PBMCs. The chain is built from TRBV11-3 and TRBJ2-5; D may be TRBD1 or TRBD2 (5 bases each). This receptor was taken from a human donor in good health (CMV status not recorded). Some clones in this sample may be carry-over from other donors' samples. The CDR3 reads CASSLLGTGETQYF. The CDR3, as DNA: TGTGCCAGCAGCTTATTAGGGACGGGAGAGACCCAGTACTTC.